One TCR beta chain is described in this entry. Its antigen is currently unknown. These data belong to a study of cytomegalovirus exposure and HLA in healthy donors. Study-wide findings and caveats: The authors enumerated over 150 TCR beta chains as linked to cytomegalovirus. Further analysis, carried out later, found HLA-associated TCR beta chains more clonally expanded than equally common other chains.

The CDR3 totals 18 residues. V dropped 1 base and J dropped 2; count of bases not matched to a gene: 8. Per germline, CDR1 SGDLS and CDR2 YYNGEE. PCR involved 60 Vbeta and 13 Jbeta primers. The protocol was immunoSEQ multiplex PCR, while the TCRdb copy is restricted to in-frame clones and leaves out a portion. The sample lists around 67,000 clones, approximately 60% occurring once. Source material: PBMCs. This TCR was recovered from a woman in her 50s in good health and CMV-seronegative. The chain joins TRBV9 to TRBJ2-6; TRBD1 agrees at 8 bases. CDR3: CASSVLGQGAPGANVLTF. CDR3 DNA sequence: TGTGCCAGCAGCGTACTGGGGCAGGGGGCCCCTGGGGCCAACGTCCTGACTTTC.